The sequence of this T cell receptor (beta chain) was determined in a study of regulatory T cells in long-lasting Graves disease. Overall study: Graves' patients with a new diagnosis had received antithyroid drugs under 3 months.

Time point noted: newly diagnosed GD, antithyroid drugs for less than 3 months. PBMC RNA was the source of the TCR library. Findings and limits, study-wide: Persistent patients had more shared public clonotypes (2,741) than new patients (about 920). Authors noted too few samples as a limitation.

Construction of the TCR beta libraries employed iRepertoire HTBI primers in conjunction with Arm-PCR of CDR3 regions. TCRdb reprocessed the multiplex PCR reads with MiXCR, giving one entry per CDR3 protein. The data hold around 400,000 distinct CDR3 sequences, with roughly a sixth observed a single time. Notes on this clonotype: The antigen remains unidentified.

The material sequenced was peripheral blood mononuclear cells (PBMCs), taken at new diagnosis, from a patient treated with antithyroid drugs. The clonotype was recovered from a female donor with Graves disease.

The CDR3 here is CASTVIRVGNENYGYTF. DNA for the CDR3: TGTGCCAGCACAGTTATAAGGGTAGGGAACGAAAACTATGGCTACACCTTC. The V call is TRBV6-2 or TRBV6-3, the J call TRBJ1-2, with unresolved D. Germline loops: CDR1 MNHEY, CDR2 SVGEGT. V was trimmed by 7 bases and J by 2 bases, leaving 23 bases between them. The CDR3 runs to 17 residues.